Shown below are 30 T cell receptor beta chains from a single sample sequenced in a study of Graves' ophthalmopathy and Graves' hyperthyroidism. The authors amplified TCR beta CDR3 regions from RNA transcripts. HTBI primers served in a first-round RT-PCR, which a second-round multiplex PCR followed. TCRdb reprocessed the multiplex PCR reads with MiXCR, giving one entry per CDR3 protein. The sample includes more than 1,000,000 distinct CDR3 sequences, less than 45% of them seen just once. Sequenced sample: peripheral blood or thyroid tissue (not recorded which). These receptors came from an adult man with Graves' hyperthyroidism.

This clonotype came up many times. The CDR3 reads CASSSHIQGAYGYTF. The DNA for the CDR3 is TGTGCCAGCAGTTCACATATTCAGGGGGCCTATGGCTACACCTTC. This chain links TRBV12-3 or TRBV12-4 with TRBJ1-2; 8 bases agree with TRBD1. The V segment lost 4 bases and the J segment 4 bases; nucleotides outside the gene matches: 8. The CDR3 is 15 amino acids.

This clonotype was counted a few times. The chain combines TRBV4-1 with TRBJ2-7; either TRBD1 or TRBD2 may fit D (6 bases each). Trimming took 0 bases from V and 1 from J, leaving 13 bases between them. This CDR3 region has 16 residues. CDR1 is MGHRA, CDR2 YSYEKL, per germline. CDR3 loop: CASSQDHGGLSYEQYF. Written as DNA, the CDR3 is TGCGCCAGCAGCCAAGATCACGGGGGCCTTTCCTACGAGCAGTACTTC.

Notes on this clonotype: This may stem from a read error, because a much larger clone lies one nucleotide away. The V gene is TRBV9, the J gene TRBJ2-5; 7 nucleotides align to TRBD2. The germline gives CDR1 SGDLS, CDR2 YYNGEE. Trimming at V came to 7 bases and at J to 4 bases, leaving 22 bases not matched to a gene. The CDR3 contains 18 residues. The CDR3 is CASGGDGAAGVKSETQYF. The CDR3 nucleotides read TGTGCCAGCGGCGGGGACGGGGCGGCGGGGGTTAAATCAGAGACCCAGTACTTC.

Only one count was recorded for this clonotype. The J gene is TRBJ2-5, the V gene TRBV28, with D possibly TRBD1 on 5 matching bases. The V and J ends lost 2 bases and 2 bases respectively, with 12 bases between them. Germline V gives CDR1 MDHEN, CDR2 SYDVKM. This CDR3 region has 15 residues. The chain's CDR3 is CASSLRGKAQETQYF. The CDR3 nucleotides read TGTGCCAGCAGTTTAAGGGGAAAGGCGCAAGAGACCCAGTACTTC.

This clonotype was recorded at least ten times. V usage is TRBV10-3 and J usage is TRBJ1-3; D remains ambiguous. V was clipped by 5 bases and J by 4 bases, with 12 bases between them. CDR1 is ENHRY, CDR2 SYGVKD, per germline. The CDR3 runs to 14 residues. The CDR3 nucleotides read TGTGCCATCAGTAAAACAGAGATCGGAAACACCATATATTTT. It codes for CAISKTEIGNTIYF.

This clonotype was seen ten or more times. This chain links TRBV19 with TRBJ2-6; D gene ambiguous. V lost 5 bases and J lost 0, with 8 bases in between. There are 15 residues in the CDR3. The V gene's germline CDR1 is LNHDA and CDR2 SQIVND (reference sequence). The CDR3 bases are TGTGCCAGTAGTCAAACGGACTCTGGGGCCAACGTCCTGACTTTC. It encodes CASSQTDSGANVLTF. Filled out from reference TRBV19 and TRBJ2-6, the complete variable domain reads DGGITQSPKYLFRKEGQNVTLSCEQNLNHDAMYWYRQDPGQGLRLIYYSQIVNDFQKGDIAEGYSVSREKKESFPLTVTSAQKNPTAFYLCASSQTDSGANVLTFGAGSRLTVL.

Ten or more counts support this clonotype. The chain joins TRBV10-3 to TRBJ2-5; a weak D match, TRBD1 (6 bases). CDR1 ENHRY and CDR2 SYGVKD come from the germline V gene. This CDR3 is 20 amino acids long. V was pared by 0 bases and J by 2 bases, with 25 bases between. The chain's CDR3 is CAISESYSSRGLWNQETQYF. The CDR3 DNA is TGTGCCATCAGTGAGTCGTATTCTAGCAGGGGTCTATGGAATCAAGAGACCCAGTACTTC.

This clonotype has just a few counts. The genes are TRBV19 and TRBJ1-5; D is ambiguous. Germline lookup yields CDR1 LNHDA and CDR2 SQIVND (reference sequence). The CDR3 is 16 amino acids. The ends were cut back, 8 bases at V and 7 bases at J, with 24 bases in the middle. The CDR3 DNA sequence: TGTGCCAGTGCCAAGATGGGAGGAGTAGGCGTACAGCCCCAGCATTTT. Translating it yields CASAKMGGVGVQPQHF.

The genes are TRBV6-2 or TRBV6-3 and TRBJ2-7; TRBD1 is a possible D gene (6 bases). V was clipped by 6 bases and J by 3 bases, with 15 bases between them. Germline V gene lookup returns CDR1 MNHEY and CDR2 SVGEGT. The CDR3 runs 14 residues. In nucleotides, the CDR3 is TGTGCCAGCAGAAGGGGACAAAACAACTACGAGCAGTACTTC. The encoded protein is CASRRGQNNYEQYF.

This clonotype was recorded at least ten times. This chain joins TRBV7-2 and TRBJ2-7; 7 nucleotides agree with TRBD2. Germline V gene data show CDR1 as SGHTA and CDR2 as FQGNSA. The CDR3 runs to 17 residues. Losses at the gene ends were 5 bases for V and 0 bases for J; bases not matched to a gene: 13. The CDR3 here is CASSTWRGGASSYEQYF. CDR3 sequence (DNA): TGTGCCAGCAGCACCTGGAGGGGAGGGGCGAGCTCCTACGAGCAGTACTTC.

This clonotype was counted between two and nine times. The chain combines TRBV29-1 with TRBJ1-2, with 9 bases matching TRBD1. Germline CDR1 SQVTM, CDR2 ANQGSEA. The junction had 5 bases not matched to a gene; V was cut back by 6 bases and J by 6 bases. The CDR3 consists of 12 residues. The CDR3 DNA follows: TGCAGCGTGGAACAGGGGGCTAATGGCTACACCTTC. Translated: CSVEQGANGYTF.

In its sample, this clonotype was seen a few times. This sequence joins TRBV19 and TRBJ1-1, with 7 bases fitting TRBD1. Germline V lookup: CDR1 LNHDA, CDR2 SQIVND (reference sequence). V dropped 4 bases and J dropped 0; count of bases not matched to a gene: 5. The CDR3 covers 15 residues. The CDR3 nucleotides are TGTGCCAGTAGTAGTCTGGACAGGTTGAACACTGAAGCTTTCTTT. Amino acid sequence: CASSSLDRLNTEAFF. The whole variable domain, remainder taken from reference TRBV19 and TRBJ1-1, is DGGITQSPKYLFRKEGQNVTLSCEQNLNHDAMYWYRQDPGQGLRLIYYSQIVNDFQKGDIAEGYSVSREKKESFPLTVTSAQKNPTAFYLCASSSLDRLNTEAFFGQGTRLTVV.

The rearrangement links TRBV24-1 to TRBJ1-2, with a tentative D call TRBD1 (5 bases). CDR3 length: 13 amino acids. V was trimmed by 8 bases and J by 5 bases, leaving 14 bases between them. In germline, CDR1 is KGHDR, CDR2 SFDVKD. The CDR3 nucleotides are TGTGCCACCACCCCGGGACGGAATTATGGCTACACCTTC. This encodes CATTPGRNYGYTF.

Details on this clonotype: A much larger clone lies one base from this, so it may be a read error. The rearrangement joins TRBV20-1 to TRBJ2-7, with D possibly matching TRBD2 (6 bases). Germline V gene lookup returns CDR1 DFQATT and CDR2 SNEGSKA (reference sequence). CDR3 size: 14 residues. The CDR3 DNA reads as TGCAGTGCTAGAGGGGACTTGAGCTCCTACAAGCAGTACTTC. It translates to CSARGDLSSYKQYF.

In this sample, this clonotype turned up many times. The CDR3 loop reads CASTLRSTGGDQPQHF. In DNA, the CDR3 is TGCGCCAGCACGTTACGCTCGACAGGGGGCGATCAGCCCCAGCATTTT. The chain links TRBV4-1 to TRBJ1-5; 10 bases fit TRBD1. The germline CDR1 and CDR2 sequences are MGHRA and YSYEKL. The ends lost 7 bases at V and 5 bases at J; junction bases unmatched: 11. The CDR3 has 16 residues.

The table lists this clonotype with a few counts. V and J are TRBV20-1 and TRBJ2-7; D uncertain. The CDR3 extends over 15 amino acids. The germline CDR1 and CDR2 sequences are DFQATT and SNEGSKA (reference sequence). As DNA, the CDR3 is TGCAGCACAAAACAAGTGGACGGCTCCCCATACGAGCAGTACTTC. It translates to CSTKQVDGSPYEQYF.

This clonotype was counted ten times or more. The chain carries TRBV29-1 and TRBJ1-2; tentative D call: TRBD1 (6 bases). The CDR3 has 15 residues. From germline, CDR1 is SQVTM and CDR2 ANQGSEA. V shed 4 bases and J shed 0 bases, with 15 bases lying between them. CDR3 in DNA: TGCAGCGTTGTTCTTTCAGGGGACCCTAACTATGGCTACACCTTC. It encodes CSVVLSGDPNYGYTF.

This rearrangement joins TRBV9 to TRBJ2-2; a weak D match, TRBD1 (5 bases). V was cut by 0 bases and J by 6 bases, with 9 bases left in between. Germline V gene sequence: CDR1 SGDLS, CDR2 YYNGEE. The CDR3 is made up of 14 amino acids. The CDR3 DNA sequence: TGTGCCAGCAGCGTAGAAACAGGCCCCGGGGAGCTGTTTTTT. This gives the protein CASSVETGPGELFF.

The V gene is TRBV29-1, the J gene TRBJ2-2; 9 bases align to TRBD2. Germline V gene lookup returns CDR1 SQVTM and CDR2 ANQGSEA. The junction had 6 bases not matched to a gene; V was cut back by 4 bases and J by 6 bases. The CDR3 is 14 amino acids. The CDR3 spells CSVAIAGVAGELFF. In nucleotides, the CDR3 is TGCAGCGTTGCGATAGCGGGAGTGGCCGGGGAGCTGTTTTTT.

There are many counts of this clonotype. The chain combines TRBV19 with TRBJ1-4; D is perhaps TRBD1 (5 bases). There are 12 residues in the CDR3. Germline values: CDR1 LNHDA, CDR2 SQIVND (reference sequence). V was clipped by 8 bases and J by 7 bases, with 11 bases between them. This chain's CDR3 is CASARRGEKLFF. The CDR3 nucleotides read TGTGCCAGTGCCCGGAGGGGTGAAAAACTGTTTTTT.

Remarks on this clonotype: This sequence may be a read error, since a much larger clone differs from it by one base. The V call is TRBV5-4, the J call TRBJ1-1; D remains unclear. The germline gives CDR1 SGHNT, CDR2 YYREEE (reference sequence). The CDR3 contains 14 residues. Between the trimmed V and J ends, which lost 6 bases and 1 base, there was a span of 13 bases. CDR3 residues: CASNFITRNTEAFF. In DNA, the CDR3 is TGTGCCAGCAACTTCATCACGAGGAACACTGAAGCTTTCTTT.

The chain couples TRBV20-1 to TRBJ1-2; D is unclear. Germline assignment: CDR1 DFQATT and CDR2 SNEGSKA (reference sequence). Trimming removed 2 bases from V and 0 bases from J, with 13 bases in between. There are 15 residues in the CDR3. The chain's CDR3 is CSARPTPGPNYGYTF. The CDR3, as DNA: TGCAGTGCTAGACCCACCCCGGGTCCTAACTATGGCTACACCTTC.

In the case of this clonotype: A read error may account for a junction end that differs from germline. The chain has TRBV28 and TRBJ1-2; 9 bases are a match to TRBD1. The CDR3 runs 13 residues. CDR1 and CDR2 (germline): MDHEN, SYDVKM. The CDR3 loop reads CTSSQGQGNGYTF. The CDR3 region has the DNA TGTACCAGCAGCCAAGGACAGGGGAATGGCTACACCTTC.

This clonotype appeared many times. V usage is TRBV19 and J usage is TRBJ2-6; weak D call: TRBD1 (6 bases). Between the trimmed V and J ends, which lost 1 base and 2 bases, there was a span of 9 bases. This CDR3 is 16 amino acids long. Germline-derived CDR1 and CDR2 are LNHDA and SQIVND (reference sequence). CDR3 coding DNA: TGTGCCAGTAGTATAGTAGGGGGAGCTGGGGCCAACGTCCTGACTTTC. Protein product: CASSIVGGAGANVLTF.

This chain joins TRBV7-2 and TRBJ2-7; TRBD1 agrees at 9 bases. The V and J ends lost 5 bases and 4 bases, in that order; junction bases with no gene match: 15. Germline V gene data show CDR1 as SGHTA and CDR2 as FQGNSA. This CDR3 contains 17 residues. CDR3 DNA: TGTGCCAGCAGCCCTAACCTCGGGACAGGGAGCGCTTACGAGCAGTACTTC. It is translated as CASSPNLGTGSAYEQYF.

The V call is TRBV7-9, the J call TRBJ2-3; D is undetermined. V lost 7 bases, J lost 2 bases, and 13 bases lay in between. This CDR3 has 14 residues. CDR1 is SEHNR, CDR2 FQNEAQ, per germline (reference sequence). CDR3 nucleotide sequence: TGTGCCAGCACCACTGGCGGAGTCACAGATACGCAGTATTTT. Its protein product is CASTTGGVTDTQYF.

This clonotype was observed at least ten times. The chain couples TRBV9 to TRBJ1-2, with a weak D call TRBD1 (5 bases). V was shortened by 4 bases and J by 2 bases, with 15 bases between the two germline ends. Germline-derived CDR1 and CDR2 are SGDLS and YYNGEE. The CDR3 is 15 residues long. The CDR3: CASSPSGGLNYGYTF. For the CDR3, the DNA is TGTGCCAGCAGCCCCTCGGGGGGTCTCAACTATGGCTACACCTTC.

This clonotype was seen ten or more times. The rearrangement uses TRBV7-8 and TRBJ2-5; 7 bases are a match to TRBD2. The CDR3 length is 17 residues. J lost 3 bases, V lost 5 bases, and 15 bases had no gene match. Germline V gene lookup returns CDR1 SGHVS and CDR2 FQNEAQ. CDR3 sequence reads: CASSPRLAVPLKETQYF. The CDR3 DNA follows: TGTGCCAGCAGCCCCCGGCTAGCGGTTCCGTTAAAAGAGACCCAGTACTTC.

This clonotype was observed at least ten times. The rearrangement links TRBV12-3 or TRBV12-4 to TRBJ2-5, with 10 bases lining up with TRBD2. This CDR3 is built from 13 residues. V shed 6 bases and J 11 bases; nucleotides not matched to a gene: 9. CDR3 DNA sequence: TGTGCCAGCAGCCCCGGGACTAGCGACATACAGTACTTC. Protein sequence: CASSPGTSDIQYF.

The rearrangement joins TRBV7-8 to TRBJ2-7; D unclear. This CDR3 contains 16 residues. Germline CDR1 is SGHVS and CDR2 is FQNEAQ. V lost 5 bases and J lost 0, with 17 bases in between. The CDR3: CASSQTSGGASYEQYF. CDR3 nucleotides: TGTGCCAGCAGCCAAACTTCGGGCGGTGCCTCCTACGAGCAGTACTTC.